This T cell receptor beta chain is from a study of shared clonotypes between healthy human individuals. Study results and limitations: Clonotypes that were shared across a few donors made up about 4.5% of naive CD4 clonotypes.

The CDR3 is 16 residues long. V lost 4 bases and J lost 6; bases outside the gene matches: 10. Germline assignment: CDR1 SGHTA and CDR2 FQGNSA. On this clone itself: Antigen specificity is unknown.

Over several immunoSEQ plates, each subset's genomic DNA was distributed in even portions. Each replicate PCR on the sorted subsets used 200 ng DNA (around 30,000 T cell genomes). Profiling relied on immunoSEQ multiplex PCR, and the TCRdb table lists in-frame clones only, not all of them. The repertoire holds about 2.4 million clones, with under 95% as singletons. The source is a man aged 18-30 years in good health. Some clones in this sample may be carry-over from other donors' samples. The material sequenced was naive CD4+ T cells from PBMCs. Documented subset: CD45RA+ positively selected. This chain joins TRBV7-2 and TRBJ2-2, with 8 bases identical to TRBD2. In nucleotides, the CDR3 is TGTGCCAGCAGCTCAATAGCGGGACGGTCCGCCGGGGAGCTGTTTTTT. It translates to CASSSIAGRSAGELFF.